This TCR beta chain was retrieved from a study of identical twins. In this sample, this clonotype turned up many times. A single record per CDR3 protein comes from TCRdb applying MiXCR to the 5' RACE reads. The table lists 150,000 or so distinct CDR3 sequences, roughly 3.5% of them singletons. Material for sequencing was memory T cells sorted from blood. This clonotype was sampled from a man aged 18 to 30 in good health.

The CDR3 DNA reads TGTGCCAGCGCCCCCCAGGGCAGGGTTAACGCTGAAGCTTTCTTT. Translated: CASAPQGRVNAEAFF. The rearrangement uses TRBV27 and TRBJ1-1, with D tentatively TRBD1 (5 bases). Per germline, CDR1 MNHEY and CDR2 SMNVEV (reference sequence). The CDR3 is 15 residues long. Trimming left V 8 bases short and J 6 bases short, with 22 bases between.